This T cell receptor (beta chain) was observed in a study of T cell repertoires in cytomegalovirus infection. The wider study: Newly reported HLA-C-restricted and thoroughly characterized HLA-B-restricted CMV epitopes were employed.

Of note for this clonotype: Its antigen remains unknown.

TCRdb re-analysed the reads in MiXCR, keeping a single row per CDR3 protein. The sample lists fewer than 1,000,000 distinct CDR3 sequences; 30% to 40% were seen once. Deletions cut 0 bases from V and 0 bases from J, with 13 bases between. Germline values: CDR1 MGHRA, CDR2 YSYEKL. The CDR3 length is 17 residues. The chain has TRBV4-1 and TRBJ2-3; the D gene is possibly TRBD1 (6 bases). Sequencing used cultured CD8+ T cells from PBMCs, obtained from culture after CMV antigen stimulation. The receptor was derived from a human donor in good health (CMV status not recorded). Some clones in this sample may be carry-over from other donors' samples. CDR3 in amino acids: CASSQDLRTASTDTQYF. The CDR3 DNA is TGCGCCAGCAGCCAAGATCTGAGGACAGCTAGCACAGATACGCAGTATTTT.